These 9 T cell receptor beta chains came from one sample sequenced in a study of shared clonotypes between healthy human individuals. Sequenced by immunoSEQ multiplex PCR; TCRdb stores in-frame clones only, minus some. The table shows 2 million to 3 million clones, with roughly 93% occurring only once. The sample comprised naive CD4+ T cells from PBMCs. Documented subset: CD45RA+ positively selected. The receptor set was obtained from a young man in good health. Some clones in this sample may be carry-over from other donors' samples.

Written as DNA, the CDR3 is TGCGCCAGCGGGGACACCGACAGGGGGCTCAATGAGCAGTTCTTC. It yields the protein CASGDTDRGLNEQFF. This chain connects TRBV5-1 to TRBJ2-1; 10 positions agree with TRBD1. CDR1 is SGHRS, CDR2 YFSETQ, per germline. V trimming: 7 bases; J trimming: 6 bases; junction bases outside the gene matches: 10. The CDR3 loop spans 15 amino acids.

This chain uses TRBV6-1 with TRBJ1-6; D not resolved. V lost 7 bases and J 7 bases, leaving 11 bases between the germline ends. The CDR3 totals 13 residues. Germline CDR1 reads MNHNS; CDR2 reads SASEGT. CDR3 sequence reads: CASTGWANSPLHF. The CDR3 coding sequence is TGTGCCAGCACTGGATGGGCCAATTCACCCCTCCACTTT.

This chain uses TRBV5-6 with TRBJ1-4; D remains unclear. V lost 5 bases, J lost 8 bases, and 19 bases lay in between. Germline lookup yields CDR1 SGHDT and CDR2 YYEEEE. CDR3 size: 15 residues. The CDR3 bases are TGTGCCAGCAGTTGGCGGGTTGTGGCTCGGGAAAAACTGTTTTTT. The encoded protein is CASSWRVVAREKLFF. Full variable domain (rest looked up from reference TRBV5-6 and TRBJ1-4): DAGVTQSPTHLIKTRGQQVTLRCSPKSGHDTVSWYQQALGQGPQFIFQYYEEEERQRGNFPDRFSGHQFPNYSSELNVNALLLGDSALYLCASSWRVVAREKLFFGSGTQLSVL.

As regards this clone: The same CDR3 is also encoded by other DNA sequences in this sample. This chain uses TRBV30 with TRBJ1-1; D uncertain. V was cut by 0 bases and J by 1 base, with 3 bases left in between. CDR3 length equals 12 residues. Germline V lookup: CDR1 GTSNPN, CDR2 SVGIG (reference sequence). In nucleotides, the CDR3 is TGTGCCTGGAGTGTAAGGAACACTGAAGCTTTCTTT. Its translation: CAWSVRNTEAFF.

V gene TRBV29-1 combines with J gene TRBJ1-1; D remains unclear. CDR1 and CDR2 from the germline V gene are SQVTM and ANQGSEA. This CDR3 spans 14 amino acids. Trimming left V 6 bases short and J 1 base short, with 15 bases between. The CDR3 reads CSVQQTGENTEAFF. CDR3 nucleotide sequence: TGCAGCGTACAACAAACCGGGGAGAACACTGAAGCTTTCTTT.

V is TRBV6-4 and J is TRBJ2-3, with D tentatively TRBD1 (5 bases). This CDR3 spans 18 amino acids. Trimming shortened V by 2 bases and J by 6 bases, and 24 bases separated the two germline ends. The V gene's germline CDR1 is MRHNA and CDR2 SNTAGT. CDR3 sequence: CASSDPQVWGSQSDTQYF. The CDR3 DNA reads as TGTGCCAGCAGTGACCCCCAGGTTTGGGGCTCTCAGTCGGATACGCAGTATTTT.

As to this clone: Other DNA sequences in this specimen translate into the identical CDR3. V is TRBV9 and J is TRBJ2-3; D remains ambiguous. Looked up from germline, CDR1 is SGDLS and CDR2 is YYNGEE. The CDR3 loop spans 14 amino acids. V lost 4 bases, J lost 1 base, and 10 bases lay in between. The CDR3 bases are TGTGCCAGCAGCCCTCGGAGTGGCACAGATACGCAGTATTTT. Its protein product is CASSPRSGTDTQYF.

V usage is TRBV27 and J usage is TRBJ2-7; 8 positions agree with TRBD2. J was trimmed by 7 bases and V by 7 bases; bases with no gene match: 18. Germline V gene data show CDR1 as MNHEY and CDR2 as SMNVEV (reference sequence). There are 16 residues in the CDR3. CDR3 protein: CASNDRPGLEANEQYF. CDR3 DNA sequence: TGTGCCAGCAACGACCGACCGGGACTAGAAGCGAATGAGCAGTACTTC.

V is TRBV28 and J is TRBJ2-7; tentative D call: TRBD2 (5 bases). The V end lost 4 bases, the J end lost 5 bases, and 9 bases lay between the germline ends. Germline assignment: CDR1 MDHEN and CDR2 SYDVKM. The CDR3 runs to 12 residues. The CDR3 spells CASSSEGNEQYF. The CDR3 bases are TGTGCCAGCAGTTCCGAGGGCAACGAGCAGTACTTC.